A selection of T cell receptor beta chains follows, all from one sample in a study of blood T cell repertoires in COVID-19. Measured with immunoSEQ multiplex PCR; TCRdb has only the in-frame clones, and not every one. The data contain about 64,000 clones, over 75% of them singletons. Sample: peripheral blood. These receptors were obtained from a woman over 75 with active COVID-19. The CDR3 runs from the conserved cysteine through the conserved F or W. D genes are given only for firm matches. Size is omitted from some rows. Given values are once, few, many or a class for expanded clones.

CASRASGGGETQYF TGTGCCAGCAGGGCCTCAGGCGGGGGAGAGACCCAGTACTTC TRBJ2-5 TRBD2 once TRBV5-6
CASSETGGAGELFF TGTGCCAGCAGCGAAACAGGGGGTGCCGGGGAGCTGTTTTTT TRBJ2-2 TRBD1 once TRBV7-2
CSAPRYWYIMNSPLHF TGCAGCGCCCCCAGGTATTGGTATATTATGAATTCACCCCTCCACTTT TRBJ1-6 . . TRBV29-1
CASNLDSYGYTF TGTGCCAGCAACCTCGACAGCTATGGCTACACCTTC TRBJ1-2 . . TRBV6-5
CASSQSSTHDRESNQPQHF TGCGCCAGCAGTCAATCCTCAACTCACGACAGGGAAAGCAATCAGCCCCAGCATTTT TRBJ1-5 TRBD1 . TRBV23-1
CASSYELGSSQHF TGTGCCAGCAGTTATGAACTCGGCTCTAGTCAGCATTTT TRBJ1-5 . . TRBV6-5
CASSFLSRGYTF TGTGCCAGCAGCTTCTTATCACGGGGCTACACCTTC TRBJ1-2 . once TRBV13
CASSYVEVFVETQYF TGTGCCAGCAGTTACGTTGAGGTTTTTGTGGAGACCCAGTACTTC TRBJ2-5 . . TRBV6-6
CASRQFSGNTIYF TGTGCCAGCCGTCAGTTCTCTGGAAACACCATATATTTT TRBJ1-3 . . TRBV6-5
CASSTGTGRSEAFF TGTGCCAGCAGTACCGGGACAGGCCGATCTGAAGCTTTCTTT TRBJ1-1 TRBD1 . TRBV6-5
CASSHSGRGSGETQYF TGCGCCAGCAGCCACTCCGGACGGGGATCCGGAGAGACCCAGTACTTC TRBJ2-5 . . TRBV4-1
CATSRDKGKQETQYF TGTGCCACCAGCAGAGACAAGGGGAAACAAGAGACCCAGTACTTC TRBJ2-5 . . TRBV15
CASSPEGLADYNEQFF TGTGCCAGCAGCCCAGAGGGACTAGCGGACTACAATGAGCAGTTCTTC TRBJ2-1 TRBD2 . TRBV7-8
CASGPSGRPYNEQFF TGCGCCAGTGGCCCAAGCGGGAGACCCTACAATGAGCAGTTCTTC TRBJ2-1 TRBD2 once TRBV5-1
CATSFGTMGTEAFF TGTGCCACGAGTTTCGGAACTATGGGCACTGAAGCTTTCTTT TRBJ1-1 . . TRBV28
CASRNPGSGYEKLFF TGTGCCAGCAGAAACCCGGGATCGGGGTACGAAAAACTGTTTTTT TRBJ1-4 . . TRBV6-5
CASSLGQINTIYF TGTGCCAGCAGCCTTGGACAGATAAACACCATATATTTT TRBJ1-3 . . TRBV9
CASGLNKQDTQYF TGTGCCAGCGGTCTCAATAAACAAGATACGCAGTATTTT TRBJ2-3 . . TRBV11-3
CASRGTGLGELFF TGTGCCAGCAGGGGGACAGGGTTAGGGGAGCTGTTTTTT TRBJ2-2 TRBD1 . TRBV2
CASSQPTGYHTEAFF TGTGCCAGCAGCCAGCCGACAGGGTACCACACTGAAGCTTTCTTT TRBJ1-1 TRBD1 . TRBV7-9
CASTFGTSGGAQETQYF TGCGCCAGCACCTTCGGGACTAGCGGGGGTGCACAAGAGACCCAGTACTTC TRBJ2-5 TRBD2 . TRBV5-1
CASSVSLSGGERYGETQYF TGTGCCAGCAGCGTGAGCTTGTCGGGGGGAGAACGGTATGGGGAGACCCAGTACTTC TRBJ2-5 TRBD2 . TRBV7-2
CASSLGQGADTQYF TGCGCCAGCAGCTTGGGACAGGGGGCTGATACGCAGTATTTT TRBJ2-3 TRBD1 . TRBV5-1
CATSRDQFSGGARREQYF TGTGCCACCAGCAGAGATCAGTTCAGTGGGGGGGCGCGTCGGGAGCAGTACTTC TRBJ2-7 . . TRBV15
CASSQVIRSGPLSHEQYF TGTGCCAGCAGCCAAGTAATCCGGAGCGGGCCCCTCTCGCACGAGCAGTACTTC TRBJ2-7 . . TRBV3-1/TRBV3-2
CASSPLGSGHEQYF TGTGCCAGCTCACCTTTGGGTAGCGGGCACGAGCAGTACTTC TRBJ2-7 TRBD2 . TRBV27
CASSNKPGQGASYNSPLHF TGTGCCAGCTCAAACAAACCGGGACAGGGGGCGTCCTATAATTCACCCCTCCACTTT TRBJ1-6 TRBD1 . TRBV18
CASRTDKGPQETQYF TGTGCCAGTAGAACCGACAAGGGGCCGCAAGAGACCCAGTACTTC TRBJ2-5 . . TRBV19
CASSVGTSGGYYEQFF TGTGCCAGCAGCGTAGGGACTAGCGGGGGGTATTATGAGCAGTTCTTC TRBJ2-1 TRBD2 . TRBV9
CASSPMGQGHGYGYTF TGTGCCAGCAGCCCGATGGGACAGGGGCACGGCTATGGCTACACCTTC TRBJ1-2 TRBD1 . TRBV11-2
CASSPGAGGEQYF TGTGCCAGCAGCCCCGGTGCGGGGGGGGAGCAGTACTTC TRBJ2-7 TRBD2 . TRBV14
CATYDRGMNTEAFF TGTGCCACCTACGATCGGGGGATGAACACTGAAGCTTTCTTT TRBJ1-1 . . TRBV6-5
CASSFRDRGGPDEQFF TGTGCCAGCAGCTTCCGGGACAGGGGAGGACCGGATGAGCAGTTCTTC TRBJ2-1 TRBD1 . TRBV5-6
CASSLAVAGAYEQYF TGTGCCAGCAGCTTAGCCGTAGCGGGAGCCTACGAGCAGTACTTC TRBJ2-7 TRBD2 . TRBV7-2
CASSPNDRTQETQYF TGCGCCAGCAGCCCAAACGACAGGACACAAGAGACCCAGTACTTC TRBJ2-5 . . TRBV5-1
CASSPTSGTGTDTQYF TGTGCCAGCAGCCCGACTAGCGGGACGGGCACAGATACGCAGTATTTT TRBJ2-3 TRBD2 few TRBV5-6
CASSSPSGPQETQYF TGTGCCAGCAGCTCCCCTAGCGGACCACAAGAGACCCAGTACTTC TRBJ2-5 TRBD2 . TRBV28
CATSSVRTPLHF TGTGCCACCAGCAGTGTACGGACTCCCCTCCATTTT TRBJ1-5 . . TRBV15
CSVEGEAGSYNEQFF TGCAGCGTTGAGGGAGAAGCGGGGTCCTACAATGAGCAGTTCTTC TRBJ2-1 TRBD2 . TRBV29-1
CASSLDQGDYGYTF TGTGCCAGCAGCTTGGATCAGGGCGACTATGGCTACACCTTC TRBJ1-2 . . TRBV5-6
CASSLTGTSGNTIYF TGTGCCAGCAGCTTGACAGGGACCTCTGGAAACACCATATATTTT TRBJ1-3 . . TRBV5-8
CASREQNTNSGNTIYF TGCGCCAGCAGGGAGCAGAACACAAACTCTGGAAACACCATATATTTT TRBJ1-3 . . TRBV10-1
CSASRDSGANVLTF TGCAGTGCTAGTCGGGACTCTGGGGCCAACGTCCTGACTTTC TRBJ2-6 . . TRBV20-1
CASSQAPGLVAYF TGTGCCAGCAGTCAGGCTCCGGGACTAGTCGCGTACTTC TRBJ2-7 TRBD2 . TRBV3-1/TRBV3-2
CASSLNSGFAGELFF TGCGCCAGCAGCTTGAATTCGGGGTTCGCCGGGGAGCTGTTTTTT TRBJ2-2 . . TRBV5-1
CASSTYRKSGELFF TGTGCCAGCAGTACCTACAGGAAGTCCGGGGAGCTGTTTTTT TRBJ2-2 . . TRBV27
CASSPPAGRDTGELFF TGTGCCAGCTCACCACCGGCGGGTCGGGACACCGGGGAGCTGTTTTTT TRBJ2-2 . once TRBV18
CASSSQGTEAFF TGTGCCAGCAGTTCACAGGGGACTGAAGCTTTCTTT TRBJ1-1 TRBD1 once TRBV27
CASNVQGDSPLHF TGTGCCAGCAATGTTCAGGGGGATTCACCCCTCCACTTT TRBJ1-6 TRBD1 . TRBV12-3/TRBV12-4
CASSQSGSDGYTF TGTGCCAGCAGCCAATCCGGGTCAGATGGCTACACCTTC TRBJ1-2 . once TRBV3-1/TRBV3-2
CASSSSVDEQYF TGTGCCAGCAGCTCGAGCGTCGACGAGCAGTACTTC TRBJ2-7 . . TRBV11-2
CASSPSGAKNIQYF TGTGCCAGCAGTCCCAGCGGGGCCAAAAACATTCAGTACTTC TRBJ2-4 . . TRBV28
CAIRGSGPLTDTQYF TGTGCCATCAGGGGCAGTGGGCCATTGACAGATACGCAGTATTTT TRBJ2-3 . . TRBV10-3
CASSALLAESTDTQYF TGTGCCAGCAGCGCGTTGTTGGCGGAGAGCACAGATACGCAGTATTTT TRBJ2-3 . . TRBV5-6
CSVIRTGGLKTQYF TGCAGCGTAATCAGGACAGGGGGTCTGAAGACCCAGTACTTC TRBJ2-5 TRBD1 once TRBV29-1
CASSIGADSGANVLTF TGTGCCAGTAGTATAGGGGCAGACTCTGGGGCCAACGTCCTGACTTTC TRBJ2-6 . . TRBV19
CASEPGGRGELFF TGTGCCAGCGAACCAGGGGGCAGGGGGGAGCTGTTTTTT TRBJ2-2 TRBD1 . TRBV12-3/TRBV12-4
CASRGQGAFAYGYTF TGTGCCAGCAGAGGACAGGGGGCGTTCGCCTATGGCTACACCTTC TRBJ1-2 TRBD1 once TRBV9
CASSSGQGFASTDTQYF TGTGCCAGCAGCTCGGGACAGGGCTTCGCTAGCACAGATACGCAGTATTTT TRBJ2-3 TRBD1 . TRBV7-2